This entry lists 3 T cell receptor beta chains sequenced from one sample in a study of identical twins. MiXCR, run by TCRdb on the 5' RACE reads, gives a single entry per CDR3 protein. The table records 250,000 to 350,000 distinct CDR3 sequences, about 8.3% of them present only once. This sample also appeared in a second study, on yellow fever vaccine responses in identical twins.

The sample comprised memory (CD45RO+) T cells sorted from blood. The receptors were sampled from a woman under 30 in good health.

The chain combines TRBV4-1 with TRBJ2-5; possible D gene TRBD1, 5 bases. Trimming removed 2 bases at V and 1 base at J, with 17 bases between. The germline V gene has CDR1 MGHRA and CDR2 YSYEKL. The CDR3 spans 17 residues. The chain's CDR3 is CASSQLPPDSRQETQYF. The CDR3 nucleotides are TGCGCCAGCAGCCAACTCCCCCCCGACAGTCGCCAAGAGACCCAGTACTTC.

This chain uses TRBV10-1 with TRBJ2-1; 7 nucleotides align to TRBD2. After removal of 3 bases from V and 3 bases from J, the junction contained 8 bases not matched to a gene. The CDR3 has 16 amino acids. CDR1 and CDR2 from the germline V gene are WNHNN and SYGVQD (reference sequence). CDR3 bases: TGCGCCAGCAGTGATGGGCGGGGGACCCACTACAATGAGCAGTTCTTC. Residues: CASSDGRGTHYNEQFF.

The V gene is TRBV18, the J gene TRBJ2-7; 8 nucleotides agree with TRBD1. The trim removed 1 base at V and 7 bases at J, leaving 12 bases unmatched. Germline lookup yields CDR1 KGHSH and CDR2 LQKENI. CDR3 size: 16 residues. The CDR3 sequence: CASSPLAGGLSEEQYF. CDR3 coding DNA: TGTGCCAGCTCACCACTCGCAGGGGGCCTTTCGGAGGAGCAGTACTTC.